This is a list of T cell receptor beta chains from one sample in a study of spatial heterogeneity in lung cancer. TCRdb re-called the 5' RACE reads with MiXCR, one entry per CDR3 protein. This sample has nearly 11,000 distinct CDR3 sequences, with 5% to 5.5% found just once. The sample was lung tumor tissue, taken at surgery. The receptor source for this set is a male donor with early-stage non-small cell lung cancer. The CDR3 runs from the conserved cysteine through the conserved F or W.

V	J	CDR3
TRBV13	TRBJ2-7	CASSLRGARKVQYF
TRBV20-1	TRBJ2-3	CSAGPLSTDTQYF
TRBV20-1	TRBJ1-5	CSARDRPGQPQHF
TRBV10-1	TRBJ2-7	CASSESIRGEEQYF
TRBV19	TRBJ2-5	CASSKGHRETQYF
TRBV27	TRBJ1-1	CASSFNTNVGEAFF
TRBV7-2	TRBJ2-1	CASSFGTGHYNEQFF
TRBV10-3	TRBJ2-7	CAISDALTRLGSYEQYF
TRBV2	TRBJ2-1	CASREPGGEQFF
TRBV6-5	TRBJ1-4	CASREGSLNEKLFF
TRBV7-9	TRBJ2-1	CASSSGTGSPGEQFF
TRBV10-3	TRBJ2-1	CAISVVPADEQFF
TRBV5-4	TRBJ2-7	CASSFGGTNPQQYF
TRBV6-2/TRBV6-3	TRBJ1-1	CASSYDSIAPGLLNTEAFF
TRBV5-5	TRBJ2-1	CASSLTGGPPNEQFF
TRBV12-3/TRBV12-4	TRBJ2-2	CASSLVANTGELFF
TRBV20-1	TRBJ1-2	CAPTVQGAYGYTF
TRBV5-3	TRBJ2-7	CARSFAGQERNEQYF
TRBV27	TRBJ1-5	CASSLARNQPQHF
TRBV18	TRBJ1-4	CASSPGTGTNEKLFF
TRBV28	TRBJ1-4	CASSFSVGPINEKLFF
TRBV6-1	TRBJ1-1	CASSGREGMDEAFF
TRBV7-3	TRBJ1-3	CASSSGQSSGNTIYF
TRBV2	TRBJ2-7	CASSERTAGGSYEQYF
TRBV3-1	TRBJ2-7	CASSPGPPLFYEQYF
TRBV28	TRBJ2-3	CASRPGVSTDTQYF
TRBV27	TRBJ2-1	CASLPIRLAGAHNEQFF
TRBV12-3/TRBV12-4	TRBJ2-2	CASSSLTGTGELFF